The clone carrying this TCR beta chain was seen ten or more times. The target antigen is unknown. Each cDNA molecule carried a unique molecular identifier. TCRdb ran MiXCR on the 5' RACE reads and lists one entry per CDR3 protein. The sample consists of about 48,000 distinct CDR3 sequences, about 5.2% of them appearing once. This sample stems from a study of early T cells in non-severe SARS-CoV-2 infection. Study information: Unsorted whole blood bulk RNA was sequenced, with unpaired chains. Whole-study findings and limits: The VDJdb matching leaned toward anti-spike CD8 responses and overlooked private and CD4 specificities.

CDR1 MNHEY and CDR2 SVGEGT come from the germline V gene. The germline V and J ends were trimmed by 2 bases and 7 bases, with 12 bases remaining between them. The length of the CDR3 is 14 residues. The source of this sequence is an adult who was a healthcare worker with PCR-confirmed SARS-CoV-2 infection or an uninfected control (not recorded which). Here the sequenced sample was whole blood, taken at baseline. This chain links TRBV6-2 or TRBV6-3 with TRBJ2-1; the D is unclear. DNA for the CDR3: TGTGCCAGCAGTTACCCACGCGACGAAAATGAGCAGTTCTTC. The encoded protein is CASSYPRDENEQFF.